Listed below are T cell receptor beta chains from one sample, sequenced in a study of shared clonotypes between healthy human individuals. Here immunoSEQ multiplex PCR was the method, and the copy in TCRdb shows in-frame clones only, minus some. This repertoire shows millions of clones, about 92% found once; its top ten account for 1.7%. Sequencing used naive CD8+ T cells from PBMCs. The receptors come from a man aged 18 to 30 in good health. Some clones in this sample may be carry-over from other donors' samples. Each CDR3 is given with its conserved first and last residue. Fields, in order: V gene, D gene, J gene, CDR3 length, clone size, CDR3 protein, CDR3 DNA. D genes are given only for firm matches. Some rows have no size entry. The others give once, few or many, or a class for an expanded clone.

v_call: TRBV27
d_call: .
j_call: TRBJ1-1
cdr3_length: 16
clone_size: .
cdr3_aa: CASSLSAGSGYTEAFF
cdr3_nt: TGTGCCAGCAGTTTATCGGCCGGGTCCGGGTACACTGAAGCTTTCTTT

v_call: TRBV7-9
d_call: .
j_call: TRBJ1-5
cdr3_length: 14
clone_size: few
cdr3_aa: CASSPRGDGQPQHF
cdr3_nt: TGTGCCAGCAGCCCTCGGGGTGATGGACAGCCCCAGCATTTT

v_call: TRBV27
d_call: TRBD1
j_call: TRBJ1-2
cdr3_length: 13
clone_size: .
cdr3_aa: CASGTGGKYGYTF
cdr3_nt: TGTGCCAGCGGGACAGGGGGAAAATATGGCTACACCTTC

v_call: TRBV30
d_call: TRBD2
j_call: TRBJ2-2
cdr3_length: 15
clone_size: .
cdr3_aa: CAWSEGLARTGELFF
cdr3_nt: TGTGCCTGGAGTGAAGGACTAGCGAGAACCGGGGAGCTGTTTTTT

v_call: TRBV4-2
d_call: .
j_call: TRBJ1-4
cdr3_length: 13
clone_size: .
cdr3_aa: CASSQDRDPVLFF
cdr3_nt: TGTGCCAGCAGCCAAGATCGGGACCCGGTACTGTTTTTT

v_call: TRBV9
d_call: .
j_call: TRBJ1-5
cdr3_length: 14
clone_size: .
cdr3_aa: CASSALGSRQPQHF
cdr3_nt: TGTGCCAGCAGCGCCTTGGGATCGAGGCAGCCCCAGCATTTT

v_call: TRBV19
d_call: .
j_call: TRBJ2-7
cdr3_length: 13
clone_size: .
cdr3_aa: CASSIDGSYEQYF
cdr3_nt: TGTGCCAGTAGTATAGACGGTTCCTACGAGCAGTACTTC

v_call: TRBV5-5
d_call: .
j_call: TRBJ2-2
cdr3_length: 15
clone_size: .
cdr3_aa: CASSLLGSSTGELFF
cdr3_nt: TGTGCCAGCAGCTTGCTTGGGAGCAGCACCGGGGAGCTGTTTTTT

v_call: TRBV10-3
d_call: .
j_call: TRBJ2-7
cdr3_length: 15
clone_size: .
cdr3_aa: CAISESFGRQYEQYF
cdr3_nt: TGTGCCATCAGTGAAAGCTTCGGACGGCAATACGAGCAGTACTTC

v_call: TRBV19
d_call: .
j_call: TRBJ1-2
cdr3_length: 15
clone_size: .
cdr3_aa: CASSMTGSSNYGYTF
cdr3_nt: TGTGCCAGTAGTATGACAGGATCCTCCAACTATGGCTACACCTTC

v_call: TRBV2
d_call: TRBD1
j_call: TRBJ2-7
cdr3_length: 16
clone_size: .
cdr3_aa: CASRPQDRTHSYEQYF
cdr3_nt: TGTGCCAGCAGACCCCAGGACAGGACTCACTCCTACGAGCAGTACTTC

v_call: TRBV6-5
d_call: .
j_call: TRBJ1-1
cdr3_length: 15
clone_size: .
cdr3_aa: CASIVLGVPNTEAFF
cdr3_nt: TGTGCCAGCATTGTACTGGGGGTCCCGAACACTGAAGCTTTCTTT

v_call: TRBV7-2
d_call: .
j_call: TRBJ1-1
cdr3_length: 15
clone_size: .
cdr3_aa: CASSLDRGARTEAFF
cdr3_nt: TGTGCCAGCAGCTTAGATCGGGGGGCGCGCACTGAAGCTTTCTTT

v_call: TRBV19
d_call: TRBD2
j_call: TRBJ2-3
cdr3_length: 17
clone_size: .
cdr3_aa: CASSLAGGSGYADTQYF
cdr3_nt: TGTGCCAGTAGTCTTGCGGGAGGTAGCGGGTACGCAGATACGCAGTATTTT

v_call: TRBV27
d_call: .
j_call: TRBJ2-5
cdr3_length: 14
clone_size: once
cdr3_aa: CASSLYLRGETQYF
cdr3_nt: TGTGCCAGCAGTTTATACCTCCGGGGGGAGACCCAGTACTTC

v_call: TRBV27
d_call: .
j_call: TRBJ1-1
cdr3_length: 12
clone_size: .
cdr3_aa: CASSLNLPEAFF
cdr3_nt: TGTGCCAGCAGTCTAAATTTGCCTGAAGCTTTCTTT

v_call: TRBV28
d_call: TRBD2
j_call: TRBJ2-7
cdr3_length: 15
clone_size: .
cdr3_aa: CASSPPSGGEYEQYF
cdr3_nt: TGTGCCAGCAGTCCGCCCTCGGGGGGGGAGTACGAGCAGTACTTC

v_call: TRBV7-2
d_call: TRBD1
j_call: TRBJ2-5
cdr3_length: 17
clone_size: .
cdr3_aa: CASSLKGRGQGRETQYF
cdr3_nt: TGTGCCAGCAGCTTAAAGGGGAGGGGACAGGGGCGAGAGACCCAGTACTTC

v_call: TRBV7-8
d_call: TRBD1
j_call: TRBJ1-1
cdr3_length: 16
clone_size: once
cdr3_aa: CASSLSTGALNTEAFF
cdr3_nt: TGTGCCAGCAGTCTGTCTACAGGGGCCTTGAACACTGAAGCTTTCTTT

v_call: TRBV6-6
d_call: .
j_call: TRBJ2-7
cdr3_length: 15
clone_size: .
cdr3_aa: CASSYSRGPSYEQYF
cdr3_nt: TGTGCCAGCAGTTACTCGCGGGGGCCCTCCTACGAGCAGTACTTC

v_call: TRBV7-9
d_call: TRBD1
j_call: TRBJ2-3
cdr3_length: 17
clone_size: .
cdr3_aa: CASSSDRGLPYIDTQYF
cdr3_nt: TGTGCCAGCAGCTCAGACAGGGGGCTCCCATACATAGATACGCAGTATTTT

v_call: TRBV7-9
d_call: TRBD1
j_call: TRBJ1-2
cdr3_length: 14
clone_size: .
cdr3_aa: CASSFLQGEFGYTF
cdr3_nt: TGTGCCAGCAGCTTTCTACAGGGGGAATTTGGCTACACCTTC

v_call: TRBV7-2
d_call: .
j_call: TRBJ2-7
cdr3_length: 14
clone_size: .
cdr3_aa: CASSPGLFLYEQYF
cdr3_nt: TGTGCCAGCAGCCCCGGCCTGTTCCTCTACGAGCAGTACTTC

v_call: TRBV19
d_call: .
j_call: TRBJ1-1
cdr3_length: 14
clone_size: .
cdr3_aa: CASSILSFNTEAFF
cdr3_nt: TGTGCCAGTAGTATTCTAAGCTTTAACACTGAAGCTTTCTTT

v_call: TRBV6-5
d_call: .
j_call: TRBJ2-2
cdr3_length: 13
clone_size: .
cdr3_aa: CASSGSGTGELFF
cdr3_nt: TGTGCCAGCAGCGGGAGCGGCACCGGGGAGCTGTTTTTT

v_call: TRBV6-4
d_call: TRBD1
j_call: TRBJ2-2
cdr3_length: 15
clone_size: .
cdr3_aa: CASSAGTGNTGELFF
cdr3_nt: TGTGCCAGCAGTGCCGGGACAGGGAACACCGGGGAGCTGTTTTTT

v_call: TRBV7-2
d_call: .
j_call: TRBJ2-7
cdr3_length: 14
clone_size: .
cdr3_aa: CASSQTGLIYEQYF
cdr3_nt: TGTGCCAGCAGCCAGACGGGACTCATCTACGAGCAGTACTTC

v_call: TRBV7-9
d_call: .
j_call: TRBJ2-5
cdr3_length: 11
clone_size: .
cdr3_aa: CASSSTETQYF
cdr3_nt: TGTGCCAGCAGCTCCACGGAGACCCAGTACTTC

v_call: TRBV4-3
d_call: .
j_call: TRBJ2-1
cdr3_length: 12
clone_size: .
cdr3_aa: CASSQDFSEQFF
cdr3_nt: TGCGCCAGCAGCCAAGATTTCAGCGAGCAGTTCTTC

v_call: TRBV6-1
d_call: TRBD2
j_call: TRBJ2-1
cdr3_length: 16
clone_size: .
cdr3_aa: CASSERTSGRRDEQFF
cdr3_nt: TGTGCCAGCAGTGAGAGGACTAGCGGGAGACGTGATGAGCAGTTCTTC

v_call: TRBV7-9
d_call: .
j_call: TRBJ2-7
cdr3_length: 16
clone_size: .
cdr3_aa: CASTTTGTNQTYEQYF
cdr3_nt: TGTGCCAGCACCACGACAGGAACCAATCAGACCTACGAGCAGTACTTC

v_call: TRBV25-1
d_call: .
j_call: TRBJ2-5
cdr3_length: 17
clone_size: .
cdr3_aa: CASSERWVRGDGETQYF
cdr3_nt: TGTGCCAGCAGTGAACGGTGGGTTCGAGGGGATGGAGAGACCCAGTACTTC

v_call: TRBV28
d_call: .
j_call: TRBJ1-1
cdr3_length: 14
clone_size: .
cdr3_aa: CASTLEYRNTEAFF
cdr3_nt: TGTGCCAGCACCCTGGAGTATCGCAACACTGAAGCTTTCTTT

v_call: TRBV12-5
d_call: .
j_call: TRBJ1-1
cdr3_length: 17
clone_size: .
cdr3_aa: CASCWGVGAFMNTEAFF
cdr3_nt: TGTGCTAGTTGCTGGGGGGTCGGGGCCTTTATGAACACTGAAGCTTTCTTT

v_call: TRBV10-3
d_call: .
j_call: TRBJ2-7
cdr3_length: 16
clone_size: .
cdr3_aa: CAISAREVISSYEQYF
cdr3_nt: TGTGCCATCAGTGCACGAGAGGTGATCAGCTCCTACGAGCAGTACTTC

v_call: TRBV9
d_call: .
j_call: TRBJ2-1
cdr3_length: 16
clone_size: .
cdr3_aa: CASSAPTGRGYNEQFF
cdr3_nt: TGTGCCAGCAGCGCCCCAACTGGTCGGGGCTACAATGAGCAGTTCTTC

v_call: TRBV7-3
d_call: .
j_call: TRBJ1-1
cdr3_length: 13
clone_size: .
cdr3_aa: CASSPKGQSEAFF
cdr3_nt: TGTGCCAGCAGCCCCAAAGGACAGAGTGAAGCTTTCTTT

v_call: TRBV25-1
d_call: TRBD1
j_call: TRBJ2-5
cdr3_length: 15
clone_size: .
cdr3_aa: CASSEGDRVQETQYF
cdr3_nt: TGTGCCAGCAGTGAAGGGGACAGGGTCCAAGAGACCCAGTACTTC

v_call: TRBV5-1
d_call: .
j_call: TRBJ2-3
cdr3_length: 15
clone_size: .
cdr3_aa: CASSLDREFTDTQYF
cdr3_nt: TGCGCCAGCAGCTTGGACCGGGAGTTCACAGATACGCAGTATTTT

v_call: TRBV4-3
d_call: .
j_call: TRBJ2-3
cdr3_length: 16
clone_size: .
cdr3_aa: CASSQGRHLRTDTQYF
cdr3_nt: TGCGCCAGCAGCCAAGGACGCCACCTCCGTACAGATACGCAGTATTTT

v_call: TRBV13
d_call: TRBD2
j_call: TRBJ2-5
cdr3_length: 16
clone_size: .
cdr3_aa: CASSPPGTSGRGTQYF
cdr3_nt: TGTGCCAGCAGCCCGCCCGGGACTAGCGGGAGAGGGACCCAGTACTTC

v_call: TRBV27
d_call: TRBD1
j_call: TRBJ2-2
cdr3_length: 15
clone_size: .
cdr3_aa: CASTTRQGWTGELFF
cdr3_nt: TGTGCCAGCACGACCCGACAGGGCTGGACCGGGGAGCTGTTTTTT

v_call: TRBV27
d_call: .
j_call: TRBJ1-1
cdr3_length: 15
clone_size: .
cdr3_aa: CASSFSNAPNTEAFF
cdr3_nt: TGTGCCAGCAGTTTTTCCAACGCTCCGAACACTGAAGCTTTCTTT

v_call: TRBV29-1
d_call: TRBD2
j_call: TRBJ2-1
cdr3_length: 15
clone_size: once
cdr3_aa: CSVEFWRELGNEQFF
cdr3_nt: TGCAGCGTTGAGTTTTGGCGGGAGTTAGGTAATGAGCAGTTCTTC

v_call: TRBV27
d_call: .
j_call: TRBJ1-1
cdr3_length: 15
clone_size: .
cdr3_aa: CASSRGVPVTTEAFF
cdr3_nt: TGTGCCAGCAGTAGGGGGGTTCCAGTGACCACTGAAGCTTTCTTT

v_call: TRBV10-3
d_call: .
j_call: TRBJ1-1
cdr3_length: 11
clone_size: .
cdr3_aa: CAISGGPEAFF
cdr3_nt: TGTGCCATCAGTGGCGGGCCTGAAGCTTTCTTT

v_call: TRBV7-3
d_call: .
j_call: TRBJ2-1
cdr3_length: 16
clone_size: .
cdr3_aa: CASSPVRQASPNEQFF
cdr3_nt: TGTGCCAGCAGCCCCGTCCGGCAGGCCAGCCCCAATGAGCAGTTCTTC

v_call: TRBV18
d_call: .
j_call: TRBJ2-6
cdr3_length: 13
clone_size: .
cdr3_aa: CASFPGGANVLTF
cdr3_nt: TGTGCCAGCTTCCCTGGTGGGGCCAACGTCCTGACTTTC

v_call: TRBV5-1
d_call: .
j_call: TRBJ2-3
cdr3_length: 16
clone_size: .
cdr3_aa: CASSSTAIRSTDTQYF
cdr3_nt: TGCGCCAGCAGCTCGACAGCGATTCGGAGCACAGATACGCAGTATTTT

v_call: TRBV14
d_call: .
j_call: TRBJ2-2
cdr3_length: 16
clone_size: once
cdr3_aa: CASSQDQGPYTGELFF
cdr3_nt: TGTGCCAGCAGCCAAGATCAAGGGCCCTACACCGGGGAGCTGTTTTTT

v_call: TRBV19
d_call: TRBD2
j_call: TRBJ2-7
cdr3_length: 18
clone_size: .
cdr3_aa: CASSMARISGGRVYEQYF
cdr3_nt: TGTGCCAGTAGTATGGCCCGCATTTCTGGCGGGAGAGTCTACGAGCAGTACTTC